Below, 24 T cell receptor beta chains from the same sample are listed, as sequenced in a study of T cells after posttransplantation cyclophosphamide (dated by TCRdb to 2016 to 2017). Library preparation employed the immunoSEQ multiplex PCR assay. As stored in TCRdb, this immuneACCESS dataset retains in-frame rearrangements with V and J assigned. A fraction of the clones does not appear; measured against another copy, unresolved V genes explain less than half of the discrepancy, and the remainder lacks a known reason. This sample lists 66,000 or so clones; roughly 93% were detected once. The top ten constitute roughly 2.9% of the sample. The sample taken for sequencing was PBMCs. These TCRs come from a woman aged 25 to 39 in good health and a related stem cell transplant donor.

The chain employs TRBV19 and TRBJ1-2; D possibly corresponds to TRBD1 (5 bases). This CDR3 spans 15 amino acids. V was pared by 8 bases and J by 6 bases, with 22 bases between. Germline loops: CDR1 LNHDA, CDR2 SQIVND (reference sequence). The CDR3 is CASLHPDRPRDGYTF. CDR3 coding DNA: TGTGCCAGTCTCCATCCGGACCGGCCCAGGGATGGCTACACCTTC.

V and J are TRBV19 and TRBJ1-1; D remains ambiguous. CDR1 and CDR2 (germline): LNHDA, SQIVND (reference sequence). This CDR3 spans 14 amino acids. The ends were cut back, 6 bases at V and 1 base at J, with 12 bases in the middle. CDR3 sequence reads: CASRRGLSNTEAFF. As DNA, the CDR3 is TGTGCCAGTAGAAGAGGACTATCGAACACTGAAGCTTTCTTT.

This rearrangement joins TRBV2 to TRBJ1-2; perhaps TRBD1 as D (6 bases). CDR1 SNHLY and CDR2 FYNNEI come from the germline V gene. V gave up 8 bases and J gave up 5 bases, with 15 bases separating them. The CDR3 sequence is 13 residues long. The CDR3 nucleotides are TGTGCCAGCGGATTACAGGGTACTTATGGCTACACCTTC. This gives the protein CASGLQGTYGYTF.

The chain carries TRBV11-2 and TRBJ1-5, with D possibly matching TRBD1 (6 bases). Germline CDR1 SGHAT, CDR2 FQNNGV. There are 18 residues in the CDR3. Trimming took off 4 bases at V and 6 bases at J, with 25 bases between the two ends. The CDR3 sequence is CASSSREGGDTFVQPQHF. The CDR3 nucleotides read TGTGCCAGCAGCTCCCGAGAGGGGGGGGACACCTTCGTTCAGCCCCAGCATTTT.

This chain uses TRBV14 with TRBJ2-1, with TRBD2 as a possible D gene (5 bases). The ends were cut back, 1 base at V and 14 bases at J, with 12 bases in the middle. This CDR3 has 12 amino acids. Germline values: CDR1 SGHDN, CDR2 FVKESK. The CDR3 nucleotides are TGTGCCAGCAGCCAAGGTCCGGGGAGAGAGTTCTTC. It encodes CASSQGPGREFF.

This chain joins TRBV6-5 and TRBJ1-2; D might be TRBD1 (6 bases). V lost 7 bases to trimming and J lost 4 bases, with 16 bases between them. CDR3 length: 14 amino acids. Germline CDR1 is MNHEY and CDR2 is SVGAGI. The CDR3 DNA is TGTGCCAGCACGGGGGCGGGATTTTTCTATGGCTACACCTTC. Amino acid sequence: CASTGAGFFYGYTF.

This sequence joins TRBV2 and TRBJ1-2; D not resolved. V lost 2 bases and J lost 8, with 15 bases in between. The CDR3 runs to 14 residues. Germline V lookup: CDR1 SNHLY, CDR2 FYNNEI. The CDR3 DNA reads TGTGCCAGCAGTGAAATCGGCAGGACGTCGGGCTACACCTTC. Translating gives CASSEIGRTSGYTF.

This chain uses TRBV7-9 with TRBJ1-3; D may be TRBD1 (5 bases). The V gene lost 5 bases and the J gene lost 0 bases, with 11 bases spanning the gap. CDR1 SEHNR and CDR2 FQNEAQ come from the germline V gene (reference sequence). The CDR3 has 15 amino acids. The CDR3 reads CASSPDMSSGNTIYF. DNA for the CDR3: TGTGCCAGCAGCCCGGACATGTCCTCTGGAAACACCATATATTTT.

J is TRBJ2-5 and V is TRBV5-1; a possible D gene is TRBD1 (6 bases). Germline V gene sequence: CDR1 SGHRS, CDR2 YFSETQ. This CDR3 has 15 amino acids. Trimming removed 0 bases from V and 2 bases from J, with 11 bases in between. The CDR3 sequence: CASSLGQGIQETQYF. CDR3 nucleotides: TGCGCCAGCAGCTTGGGCCAGGGGATACAAGAGACCCAGTACTTC.

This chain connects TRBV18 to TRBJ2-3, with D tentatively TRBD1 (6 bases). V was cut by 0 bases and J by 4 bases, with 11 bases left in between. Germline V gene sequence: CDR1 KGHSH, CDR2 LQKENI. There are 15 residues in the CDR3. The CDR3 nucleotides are TGTGCCAGCTCACCACCGGCCAGGGGACCAGATACGCAGTATTTT. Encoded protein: CASSPPARGPDTQYF.

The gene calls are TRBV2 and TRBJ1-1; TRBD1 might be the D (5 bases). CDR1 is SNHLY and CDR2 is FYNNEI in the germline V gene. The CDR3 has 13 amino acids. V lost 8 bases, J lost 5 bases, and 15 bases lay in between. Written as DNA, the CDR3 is TGTGCCAGCTCCTCCGGGGGGAGGACTGAAGCTTTCTTT. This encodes CASSSGGRTEAFF.

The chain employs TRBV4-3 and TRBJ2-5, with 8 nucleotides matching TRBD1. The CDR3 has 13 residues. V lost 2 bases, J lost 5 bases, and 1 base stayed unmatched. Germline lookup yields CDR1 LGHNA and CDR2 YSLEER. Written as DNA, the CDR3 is TGCGCCAGCAGCCAAACAGGGGGGGAGACCCAGTACTTC. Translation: CASSQTGGETQYF.

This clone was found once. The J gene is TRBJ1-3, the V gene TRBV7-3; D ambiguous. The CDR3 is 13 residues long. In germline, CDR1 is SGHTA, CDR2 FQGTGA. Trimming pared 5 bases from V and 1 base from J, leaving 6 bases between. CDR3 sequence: CASSRGSGNTIYF. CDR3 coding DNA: TGTGCCAGCAGCAGAGGATCTGGAAACACCATATATTTT. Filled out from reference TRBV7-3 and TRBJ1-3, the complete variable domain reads GAGVSQTPSNKVTEKGKYVELRCDPISGHTALYWYRQSLGQGPEFLIYFQGTGAADDSGLPNDRFFAVRPEGSVSTLKIQRTERGDSAVYLCASSRGSGNTIYFGEGSWLTVV.

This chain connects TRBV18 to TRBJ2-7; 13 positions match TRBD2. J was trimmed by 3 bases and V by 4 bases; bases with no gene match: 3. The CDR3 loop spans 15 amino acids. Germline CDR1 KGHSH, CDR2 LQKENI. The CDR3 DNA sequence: TGTGCCAGCTCACAGGGACTAGCGGGGATCTACGAGCAGTACTTC. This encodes CASSQGLAGIYEQYF.

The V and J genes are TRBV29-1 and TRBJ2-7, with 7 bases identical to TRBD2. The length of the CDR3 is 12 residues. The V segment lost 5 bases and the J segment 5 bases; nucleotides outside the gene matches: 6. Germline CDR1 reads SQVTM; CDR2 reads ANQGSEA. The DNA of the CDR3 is TGCAGCGTTCATACTAGCGCCGACGAGCAGTACTTC. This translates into CSVHTSADEQYF.

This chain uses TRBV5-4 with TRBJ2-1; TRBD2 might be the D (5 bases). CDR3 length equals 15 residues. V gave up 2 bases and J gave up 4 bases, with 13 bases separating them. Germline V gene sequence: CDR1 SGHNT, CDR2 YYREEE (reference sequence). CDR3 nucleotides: TGTGCCAGCAGCTTCGCCGAAGGGAGTTACAATGAGCAGTTCTTC. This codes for CASSFAEGSYNEQFF. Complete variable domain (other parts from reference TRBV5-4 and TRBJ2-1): ETGVTQSPTHLIKTRGQQVTLRCSSQSGHNTVSWYQQALGQGPQFIFQYYREEENGRGNFPPRFSGLQFPNYSSELNVNALELDDSALYLCASSFAEGSYNEQFFGPGTRLTVL.

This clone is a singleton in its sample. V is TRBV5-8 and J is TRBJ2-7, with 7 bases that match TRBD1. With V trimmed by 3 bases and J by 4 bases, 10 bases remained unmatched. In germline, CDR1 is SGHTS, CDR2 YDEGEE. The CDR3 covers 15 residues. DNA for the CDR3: TGTGCCAGCAGCTCACGCCCTGACAGGGCATACGAGCAGTACTTC. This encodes CASSSRPDRAYEQYF.

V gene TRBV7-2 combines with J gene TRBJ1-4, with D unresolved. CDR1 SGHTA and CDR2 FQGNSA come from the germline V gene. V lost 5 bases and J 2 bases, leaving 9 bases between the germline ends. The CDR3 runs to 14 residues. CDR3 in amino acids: CASSPLGTNEKLFF. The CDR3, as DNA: TGTGCCAGCAGCCCTCTGGGGACTAATGAAAAACTGTTTTTT.

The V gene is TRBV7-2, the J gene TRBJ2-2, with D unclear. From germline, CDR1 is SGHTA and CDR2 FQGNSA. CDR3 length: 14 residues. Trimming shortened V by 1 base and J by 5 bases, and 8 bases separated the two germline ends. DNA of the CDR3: TGTGCCAGCAGCTTAGATCCGGCTACCGGGGAGCTGTTTTTT. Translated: CASSLDPATGELFF.

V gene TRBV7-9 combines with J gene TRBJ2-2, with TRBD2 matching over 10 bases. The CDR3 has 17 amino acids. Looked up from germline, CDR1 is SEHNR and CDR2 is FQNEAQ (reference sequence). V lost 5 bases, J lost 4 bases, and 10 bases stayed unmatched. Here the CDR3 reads CASSQGLAGVLTGELFF. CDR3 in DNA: TGTGCCAGCAGCCAAGGGCTAGCGGGGGTCCTCACCGGGGAGCTGTTTTTT.

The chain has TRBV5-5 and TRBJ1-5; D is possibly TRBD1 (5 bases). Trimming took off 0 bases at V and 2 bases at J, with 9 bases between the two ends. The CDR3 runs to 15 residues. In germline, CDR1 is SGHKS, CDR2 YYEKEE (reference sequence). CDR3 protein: CASSLAGGGNQPQHF. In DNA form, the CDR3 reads TGTGCCAGCAGCTTGGCCGGGGGGGGCAATCAGCCCCAGCATTTT.

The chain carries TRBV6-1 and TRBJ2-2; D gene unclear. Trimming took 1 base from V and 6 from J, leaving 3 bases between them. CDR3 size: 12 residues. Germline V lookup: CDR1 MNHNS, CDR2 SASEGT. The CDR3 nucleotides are TGTGCCAGCAGTGAAGGCTCCGGGGAGCTGTTTTTT. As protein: CASSEGSGELFF.

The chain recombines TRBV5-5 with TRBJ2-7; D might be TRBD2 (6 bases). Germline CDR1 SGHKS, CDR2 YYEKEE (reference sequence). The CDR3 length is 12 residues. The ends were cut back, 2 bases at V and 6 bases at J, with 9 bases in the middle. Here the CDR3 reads CASSFQGGEQYF. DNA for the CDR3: TGTGCCAGCAGCTTTCAGGGAGGCGAGCAGTACTTC.

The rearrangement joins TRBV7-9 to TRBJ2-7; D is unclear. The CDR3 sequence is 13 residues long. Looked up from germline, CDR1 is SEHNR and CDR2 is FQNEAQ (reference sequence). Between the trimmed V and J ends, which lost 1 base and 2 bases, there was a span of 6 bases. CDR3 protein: CASSLGTPYEQYF. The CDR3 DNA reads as TGTGCCAGCAGCTTAGGCACACCCTACGAGCAGTACTTC.